This entry lists 21 T cell receptor beta chains sequenced from one sample in a study of blood T cells in healthy people across ages. The use of a sample-barcoded 5' primer and a J-beta primer mix characterized a second PCR of roughly 6 to 11 cycles. TCRdb used MiXCR to reprocess the 5' RACE reads, holding one entry per CDR3 protein. This table holds 550,000 to 700,000 distinct CDR3 sequences, approximately 25% found once. The specimen was blood. These receptors were collected from an older woman in good health.

The V and J genes are TRBV27 and TRBJ1-5, with D maybe TRBD1 (5 bases). Germline values: CDR1 MNHEY, CDR2 SMNVEV (reference sequence). The V and J ends lost 3 bases and 4 bases respectively, with 13 bases between them. This CDR3 has 15 amino acids. The CDR3 DNA follows: TGTGCCAGCAGTTTCGTATTTCGGGGGAATCAGCCCCAGCATTTT. Protein sequence: CASSFVFRGNQPQHF.

This clonotype was detected only a few times. This chain links TRBV6-6 with TRBJ2-1; D unclear. This CDR3 spans 12 amino acids. V lost 4 bases to trimming and J lost 12 bases, with 13 bases between them. Germline loops: CDR1 MNHNY, CDR2 SVGAGI (reference sequence). CDR3 sequence: CASSSSRFGQFF. As DNA, the CDR3 is TGTGCCAGCAGTTCGTCCCGGTTCGGGCAGTTCTTC.

V and J are TRBV27 and TRBJ2-5, with D hard to call. Near its end, the DNA agrees better with TRBJ2-1, so the J call may be wrong. This CDR3 has 12 residues. Germline V gene lookup returns CDR1 MNHEY and CDR2 SMNVEV (reference sequence). In DNA form, the CDR3 reads TGTGCCAGCAGTTTAACCTACAATGAGCAGTTCTTC. Residues: CASSLTYNEQFF.

This clonotype showed up just a few times. The CDR3, as DNA: TGTGCCACTCGACGGGGGTTAAGCACAGATACGCAGTATTTT. It encodes CATRRGLSTDTQYF. V is TRBV15 and J is TRBJ2-3; D possibly corresponds to TRBD2 (6 bases). V lost 9 bases, J lost 0 bases, and 13 bases lay in between. The germline CDR1 and CDR2 sequences are LNHNV and YYDKDF (reference sequence). This CDR3 region has 14 residues.

The chain joins TRBV7-7 to TRBJ2-2; a possible D gene is TRBD1 (5 bases). The CDR3 length is 13 residues. Germline values: CDR1 SSHAT, CDR2 FNYEAQ (reference sequence). With 5 bases removed from V and 5 bases from J, the gap between germline ends came to 9 bases. CDR3 protein: CASSGAATGELFF. Written as DNA, the CDR3 is TGTGCCAGCAGCGGGGCAGCGACCGGGGAGCTGTTTTTT. Supplemented by reference TRBV7-7 and TRBJ2-2, the full variable domain reads GAGVSQSPRYKVTKRGQDVTLRCDPISSHATLYWYQQALGQGPEFLTYFNYEAQPDKSGLPSDRFSAERPEGSISTLTIQRTEQRDSAMYRCASSGAATGELFFGEGSRLTVL.

The J gene is TRBJ2-4, the V gene TRBV27; 9 bases match TRBD2. This CDR3 region has 16 residues. Germline-derived CDR1 and CDR2 are MNHEY and SMNVEV (reference sequence). V was clipped by 0 bases and J by 1 base; unmatched bases: 1. The CDR3 sequence is CASSLSSGRAKNIQYF. CDR3 coding DNA: TGTGCCAGCAGTTTATCCAGCGGGAGGGCCAAAAACATTCAGTACTTC.

Here the CDR3 DNA reads TGTGCCAGCTCACCACAGGGGTACCCAAATACTGAAGCTTTCTTT. Protein: CASSPQGYPNTEAFF. This sequence joins TRBV18 and TRBJ1-1; D is perhaps TRBD1 (5 bases). The V gene's germline CDR1 is KGHSH and CDR2 LQKENI. With 1 base removed from V and 5 bases from J, the gap between germline ends came to 14 bases. The CDR3 extends over 15 amino acids.

The chain carries TRBV4-3 and TRBJ1-4, with 7 bases identical to TRBD1. The CDR3 contains 17 residues. CDR1 and CDR2 (germline): LGHNA, YSLEER. V lost 0 bases, J lost 5 bases, and 9 bases stayed unmatched. The CDR3 spells CASSQEFIRDRNEKLFF. CDR3 nucleotides: TGCGCCAGCAGCCAAGAATTCATCCGGGACAGAAATGAAAAACTGTTTTTT.

Regarding this clonotype: At one end the junction does not follow the germline gene, possibly because of a read error. The chain links TRBV15 to TRBJ1-2, with D tentatively TRBD1 (5 bases). Germline loops: CDR1 LNHNV, CDR2 YYDKDF (reference sequence). This CDR3 spans 14 amino acids. The CDR3 bases are TGTGCCACCAGCAGAGATGCAGGGAAGGCTGGCTTCACCTTC. Its translation is CATSRDAGKAGFTF.

This clonotype has a handful of counts. The V and J genes are TRBV20-1 and TRBJ1-5, with TRBD1 identical over 8 bases. V trimming: 6 bases; J trimming: 7 bases; junction bases outside the gene matches: 14. The germline V gene has CDR1 DFQATT and CDR2 SNEGSKA (reference sequence). The CDR3 loop spans 15 amino acids. Written as DNA, the CDR3 is TGCAGTGCCCTTACACGGACAGGGTTGGGGCAGCCCCAGCATTTT. This sequence encodes CSALTRTGLGQPQHF.

The chain carries TRBV6-1 and TRBJ1-2, with unresolved D. The CDR3 has 11 amino acids. Trimming stripped 6 bases from V and 7 bases from J, with 9 bases between. Germline V lookup: CDR1 MNHNS, CDR2 SASEGT. The CDR3 coding sequence is TGTGCCAGCAGCTCCGCGCGTGGCTACACCTTC. It encodes CASSSARGYTF.

The V and J genes are TRBV7-2 and TRBJ2-5; 10 bases map to TRBD1. The trim removed 0 bases at V and 5 bases at J, leaving 3 bases unmatched. CDR3 length equals 15 residues. Germline CDR1 and CDR2: SGHTA and FQGNSA. The CDR3 here is CASSLATGGIETQYF. CDR3 nucleotides: TGTGCCAGCAGCTTAGCGACAGGGGGCATCGAGACCCAGTACTTC. Together with reference TRBV7-2 and TRBJ2-5, the CDR3 gives the full variable domain: GAGVSQSPSNKVTEKGKDVELRCDPISGHTALYWYRQSLGQGLEFLIYFQGNSAPDKSGLPSDRFSAERTGGSVSTLTIQRTQQEDSAVYLCASSLATGGIETQYFGPGTRLLVL.

The gene calls are TRBV7-9 and TRBJ1-4, with 8 bases fitting TRBD1. The CDR3 runs to 15 residues. Germline CDR1 SEHNR, CDR2 FQNEAQ (reference sequence). The V segment lost 5 bases and the J segment 4 bases; nucleotides outside the gene matches: 6. CDR3 coding DNA: TGTGCCAGCAGCCCCGGACAGGGTGGTAATGAAAAACTGTTTTTT. This translates into CASSPGQGGNEKLFF.

This clonotype showed up just a few times. J is TRBJ2-4 and V is TRBV4-2, with a tentative D call TRBD1 (5 bases). The CDR3 loop spans 17 amino acids. V lost 0 bases, J lost 0 bases, and 12 bases lay in between. Germline lookup yields CDR1 LGHNA and CDR2 YNFKEQ. CDR3 bases: TGTGCCAGCAGCCAAGAGACAGCTATGTTAGCCAAAAACATTCAGTACTTC. It codes for CASSQETAMLAKNIQYF.

The table lists this clonotype with a few counts. The chain couples TRBV6-5 to TRBJ1-6; 9 bases line up with TRBD1. This CDR3 has 20 residues. With 2 bases clipped from V and 1 base from J, the junction kept 12 bases outside the gene matches. CDR1 MNHEY and CDR2 SVGAGI come from the germline V gene. The DNA of the CDR3 is TGTGCCAGCAGTTACCACAGGGGGCAAGGGTTAGGTTCCTATAATTCACCCCTCCACTTT. Translating it yields CASSYHRGQGLGSYNSPLHF.

The genes are TRBV20-1 and TRBJ2-4, with TRBD2 identical over 7 bases. With 3 bases clipped from V and 6 bases from J, the junction kept 14 bases outside the gene matches. Germline V gene lookup returns CDR1 DFQATT and CDR2 SNEGSKA (reference sequence). The CDR3 is 16 residues long. The CDR3 DNA reads TGCAGTGCTAGCAGTCCTACTAGCGTGACTAGAAACATTCAGTACTTC. This encodes CSASSPTSVTRNIQYF.

The chain carries TRBV7-9 and TRBJ1-2; D is possibly TRBD1 (5 bases). CDR3 length equals 14 residues. Trimming took 1 base from V and 8 from J, leaving 14 bases between them. Germline assignment: CDR1 SEHNR and CDR2 FQNEAQ (reference sequence). CDR3 residues: CASSLGAGSVGYTF. The CDR3, as DNA: TGTGCCAGCAGCTTAGGGGCAGGGTCGGTCGGCTACACCTTC.

J is TRBJ2-1 and V is TRBV6-2 or TRBV6-3; D gene ambiguous. Deletions cut 0 bases from V and 4 bases from J, with 10 bases between. Germline V CDR1 and CDR2: MNHEY, SVGEGT. The CDR3 loop spans 15 amino acids. CDR3 nucleotide sequence: TGTGCCAGCAGTTACTCGAGGCTATTATACAATGAGCAGTTCTTC. This encodes CASSYSRLLYNEQFF.

The V call is TRBV29-1, the J call TRBJ2-5; D remains ambiguous. The V end was cut by 7 bases, the J end by 7 bases, with 16 bases between. The CDR3 length is 12 residues. Germline V gene data show CDR1 as SQVTM and CDR2 as ANQGSEA. This CDR3 is CSAYLAGSTQYF. The DNA for the CDR3 is TGCAGCGCCTACCTTGCCGGTTCGACCCAGTACTTC.

The chain combines TRBV15 with TRBJ1-5; unclear D gene. Germline values: CDR1 LNHNV, CDR2 YYDKDF (reference sequence). The CDR3 runs 13 residues. Trimming removed 1 base from V and 4 bases from J, with 5 bases in between. In DNA, the CDR3 is TGTGCCACCAGCAGAGGGCCAAATCAGCCCCAGCATTTT. It codes for CATSRGPNQPQHF.

The rearrangement links TRBV14 to TRBJ2-1; 9 positions agree with TRBD2. Gene TRBJ2-7 matches the end of the DNA better, so the J call may be wrong. The CDR3 loop spans 17 amino acids. Germline V lookup: CDR1 SGHDN, CDR2 FVKESK. The CDR3 bases are TGTGCCAGCAGCCAAGGTGGCCTAGCGGGAATCTCCTACGAGCAGTACTTC. It codes for CASSQGGLAGISYEQYF.